The clone carrying this T cell receptor beta chain was seen once. This entry belongs to a study of T cell changes during pregnancy in multiple sclerosis. The protocol was immunoSEQ multiplex PCR, while the TCRdb copy is restricted to in-frame clones and leaves out a portion. This sample has more than 65,000 clones, with around nine tenths found just once. This receptor was obtained from a female donor with multiple sclerosis, enrolled in a pregnancy study. Source: peripheral blood, taken before pregnancy.

The CDR3 protein is CASSYGRAKNIQYF. The CDR3 nucleotides are TGTGCCAGCAGTTACGGGAGAGCCAAAAACATTCAGTACTTC. The chain uses TRBV6-5 and TRBJ2-4; weak D call: TRBD2 (5 bases). The germline V gene has CDR1 MNHEY and CDR2 SVGAGI. Trimming removed 2 bases at V and 0 bases at J, with 5 bases between. The CDR3 is made up of 14 amino acids.